This passage covers 5 T cell receptor beta chains from one sample sequenced in a study of Graves' ophthalmopathy and Graves' hyperthyroidism. Amplification from RNA transcripts yielded the TCR beta CDR3 regions. Amplification began with first-round RT-PCR using HTBI primers, then second-round multiplex PCR was performed. MiXCR was run by TCRdb on the multiplex PCR reads, yielding one entry per CDR3 protein. The table lists over 650,000 distinct CDR3 sequences, roughly 39% of them singletons. Sequenced sample: peripheral blood. Source of these receptors: an adult man with Graves' ophthalmopathy.

This sequence joins TRBV2 and TRBJ2-1, with D hard to call. The germline V gene encodes CDR1 SNHLY and CDR2 FYNNEI. The CDR3 runs to 13 residues. Trimming shortened V by 3 bases and J by 7 bases, and 10 bases separated the two germline ends. In nucleotides, the CDR3 is TGTGCCAGCAGTGACGAAGGTAGGAATGAGCAGTTCTTC. Its protein is CASSDEGRNEQFF.

V and J are TRBV10-3 and TRBJ1-1; the D is unclear. V was shortened by 4 bases and J by 5 bases, with 17 bases between the two germline ends. The CDR3 is 15 residues long. Germline values: CDR1 ENHRY, CDR2 SYGVKD. Here the CDR3 reads CAISAPTESRTEAFF. The CDR3 DNA is TGTGCCATCAGTGCCCCCACGGAATCGAGGACTGAAGCTTTCTTT.

Of note for this clonotype: Compared with germline, one end of the junction differs, possibly owing to a read error. The rearrangement links TRBV9 to TRBJ1-1; D remains ambiguous. The CDR3 loop spans 15 amino acids. Germline CDR1 SGDLS, CDR2 YYNGEE. CDR3 sequence (DNA): TGTACCAGCAGAGATCTAGGCAGAGTGAACACTGAAGCTTTCTTT. Amino acids: CTSRDLGRVNTEAFF.

This chain uses TRBV2 with TRBJ1-6; no firm D call. Trimming removed 9 bases at V and 9 bases at J, with 12 bases between. Germline-derived CDR1 and CDR2 are SNHLY and FYNNEI. This CDR3 region has 12 residues. The DNA of the CDR3 is TGTGCCAGTTTAAGTCCCAGTTCACCCCTCCACTTT. Amino acid sequence: CASLSPSSPLHF.

This clonotype showed up just a few times. The V call is TRBV10-3, the J call TRBJ2-2; TRBD1 is a possible D gene (5 bases). Germline V gene sequence: CDR1 ENHRY, CDR2 SYGVKD. This CDR3 comprises 14 residues. With 10 bases removed from V and 6 bases from J, the gap between germline ends came to 18 bases. DNA for the CDR3: TGTGCCAGCAGCCGGGTAGGGGTGGCCGGGGAGCTGTTTTTT. It translates to CASSRVGVAGELFF.